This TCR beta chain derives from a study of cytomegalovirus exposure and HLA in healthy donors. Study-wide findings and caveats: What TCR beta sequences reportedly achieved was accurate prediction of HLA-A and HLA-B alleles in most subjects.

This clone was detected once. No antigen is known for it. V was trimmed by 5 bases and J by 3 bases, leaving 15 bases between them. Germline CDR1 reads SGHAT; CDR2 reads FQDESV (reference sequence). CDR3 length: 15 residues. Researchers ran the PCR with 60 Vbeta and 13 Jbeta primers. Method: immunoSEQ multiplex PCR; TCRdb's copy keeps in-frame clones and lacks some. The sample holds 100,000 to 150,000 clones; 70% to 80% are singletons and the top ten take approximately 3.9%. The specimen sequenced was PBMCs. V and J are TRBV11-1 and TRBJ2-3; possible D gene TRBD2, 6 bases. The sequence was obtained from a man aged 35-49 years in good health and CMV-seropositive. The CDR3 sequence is CASSPSPGGTDTQYF. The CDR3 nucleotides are TGTGCCAGCAGCCCTTCTCCCGGGGGTACAGATACGCAGTATTTT.